Listed below are T cell receptor beta chains from one sample, sequenced in a study of shared clonotypes between healthy human individuals. The repertoire was sequenced with immunoSEQ multiplex PCR; TCRdb's copy has only in-frame clones and lacks some. The sample consists of millions of clones, about 92% of them appearing once. Sequenced material: naive CD8+ T cells from PBMCs. These receptors all come from a man between 18 and 35 years old in good health. Some clones in this sample may be carry-over from other donors' samples. Each CDR3 is given with its conserved first and last residue. A D gene is named only where the DNA matches it firmly. Not every row has a clone size; where given, it reads once, few, many or a size class.

size	V	J	D	CDR3	DNA
.	TRBV14	TRBJ2-7	.	CASSPRDRLAYEQYF	TGTGCCAGCAGCCCACGGGATAGGCTAGCCTACGAGCAGTACTTC
.	TRBV19	TRBJ2-7	.	CASSPRESYEQYF	TGTGCCAGTAGTCCCAGGGAGTCCTACGAGCAGTACTTC
once	TRBV6-5	TRBJ2-7	TRBD2	CASSYSREVYEQYF	TGTGCCAGCAGTTACTCGCGGGAGGTGTACGAGCAGTACTTC
.	TRBV15	TRBJ2-7	.	CATSSRGESGMGEQYF	TGTGCCACCAGCAGCAGGGGGGAGAGCGGGATGGGCGAGCAGTACTTC
once	TRBV4-2	TRBJ1-1	.	CASSQSQLPNTEAFF	TGTGCCAGCAGCCAATCTCAGCTACCGAACACTGAAGCTTTCTTT
.	TRBV15	TRBJ1-1	.	CATSTTANTEAFF	TGTGCCACCAGCACTACAGCGAACACTGAAGCTTTCTTT
.	TRBV30	TRBJ1-1	TRBD1	CAWEDRGLNTEAFF	TGTGCCTGGGAGGACAGGGGTCTAAACACTGAAGCTTTCTTT
.	TRBV5-1	TRBJ1-2	.	CASSTFPGENNYGYTF	TGCGCCAGCAGTACCTTCCCGGGAGAAAATAACTATGGCTACACCTTC
.	TRBV5-1	TRBJ2-5	.	CASSPTGRQETQYF	TGCGCCAGCAGCCCCACGGGCAGACAAGAGACCCAGTACTTC
.	TRBV4-3	TRBJ2-2	.	CASSQDSVDNTGELFF	TGCGCCAGCAGCCAAGATTCGGTGGATAACACCGGGGAGCTGTTTTTT